Following are 7 T cell receptor beta chains from one sample sequenced in a study of T cell responses to AZD1222 COVID-19 vaccine. TCRdb keeps only in-frame clones here, not all; method: immunoSEQ multiplex PCR. The table lists roughly 130,000 clones, about 86% of them singletons. The sample in question was peripheral blood, obtained on day 0 of AZD1222 vaccination. These receptors originate from an adult in good health.

This chain links TRBV4-2 with TRBJ1-2, with 7 bases fitting TRBD1. The germline V gene has CDR1 LGHNA and CDR2 YNFKEQ. V was clipped by 1 base and J by 4 bases; unmatched bases: 6. The CDR3 loop spans 15 amino acids. CDR3 in amino acids: CASSQVGQEVYGYTF. The CDR3 DNA follows: TGTGCCAGCAGCCAAGTTGGACAGGAAGTCTATGGCTACACCTTC.

This clone has just one count. The genes are TRBV7-9 and TRBJ2-3; 9 nucleotides agree with TRBD2. V was pared by 4 bases and J by 6 bases, with 17 bases of the junction left unmatched. CDR1 and CDR2 (germline): SEHNR, FQNEAQ (reference sequence). This CDR3 is 18 amino acids long. The CDR3 reads CASSSQLAGTWGLDTQYF. As DNA, the CDR3 is TGTGCCAGCAGCTCCCAGCTAGCGGGGACCTGGGGGTTGGATACGCAGTATTTT.

About this clone: Sequence at one end of the junction differs from germline and may be a read error. The sample contains more than one DNA sequence encoding this CDR3. The V and J genes are TRBV24-1 and TRBJ2-5; D gene ambiguous. The CDR3 spans 13 residues. Germline-derived CDR1 and CDR2 are KGHDR and SFDVKD. The CDR3 nucleotides are TGTGCTACCAGTGATTTCCCCGAGGAGACCCAGTACTTC. It specifies CATSDFPEETQYF.

The CDR3 nucleotides are TGTGCCAGCAGCAAAGAGGGGGAATTACAGGGGGCAAAGGGCTACACCTTC. Protein product: CASSKEGELQGAKGYTF. The chain links TRBV21-1 to TRBJ1-2; the table names TRBD1, a call not compared with the DNA. TRBV21-1 is marked as a pseudogene. The length of the CDR3 is 17 residues.

The CDR3 protein is CASRWLGESSYNEQFF. CDR3 coding DNA: TGTGCCAGCAGGTGGCTGGGAGAGAGCTCCTACAATGAGCAGTTCTTC. V gene TRBV27 combines with J gene TRBJ2-1; possible D gene TRBD2, 5 bases. Trimming shortened V by 6 bases and J by 0 bases, and 15 bases separated the two germline ends. The germline V gene encodes CDR1 MNHEY and CDR2 SMNVEV (reference sequence). This CDR3 contains 16 residues.

This chain joins TRBV12-3 or TRBV12-4 and TRBJ1-1; D is perhaps TRBD1 (5 bases). The ends were cut back, 3 bases at V and 3 bases at J, with 8 bases in the middle. The CDR3 has 13 residues. CDR3 nucleotides: TGTGCCAGCAGTTTTGGGGGGGACACTGAAGCTTTCTTT. This gives the protein CASSFGGDTEAFF.

The gene calls are TRBV10-3 and TRBJ1-1; possible D gene TRBD1, 6 bases. Trimming pared 7 bases from V and 5 bases from J, leaving 17 bases between. Germline assignment: CDR1 ENHRY and CDR2 SYGVKD. The CDR3 sequence is 14 residues long. CDR3 sequence reads: CAITGSQGETEAFF. The CDR3, as DNA: TGTGCCATCACCGGGTCACAGGGCGAGACTGAAGCTTTCTTT.